Listed below are T cell receptor beta chains from one sample, sequenced in a study of human T cells and chemical hapten exposure. TCRdb passed the RACE reads through MiXCR, listing each CDR3 protein once. The sample yields around 130,000 distinct CDR3 sequences, approximately 10% seen once. The sequenced material came from whole blood. The source of these receptors is a male donor in good health. Some clones in this sample may be carry-over from other donors' samples. Each CDR3 is given with its conserved first and last residue. The order of the fields is V gene, D gene, clone size, J gene, CDR3 DNA, CDR3 protein. D genes are given only for firm matches. Expanded clones get a size class; other rows say once, few or many, or leave the size out.

v_gene: TRBV29-1; d_gene: -; abundance: -; j_gene: TRBJ2-2; CDR3nt: TGCAGCGTTGTACGTAGATTGACCGGGGAGCTGTTTTTT; CDR3aa: CSVVRRLTGELFF
v_gene: TRBV7-9; d_gene: TRBD1; abundance: few; j_gene: TRBJ1-2; CDR3nt: TGTGCCAGCAGCTTAGTGGGGACAGGGGCATATGGCTACACCTTC; CDR3aa: CASSLVGTGAYGYTF
v_gene: TRBV7-2; d_gene: -; abundance: many; j_gene: TRBJ2-2; CDR3nt: TGTGCCAGCAGCGTCGACCTGGGGGAGCTGTTTTTT; CDR3aa: CASSVDLGELFF
v_gene: TRBV27; d_gene: TRBD2; abundance: many; j_gene: TRBJ2-5; CDR3nt: TGTGCCAGCAGTTTATTACTAGCGGGAGGAAAAGAGACCCAGTACTTC; CDR3aa: CASSLLLAGGKETQYF
v_gene: TRBV7-2; d_gene: -; abundance: few; j_gene: TRBJ2-5; CDR3nt: TGTGCCAGCAGCTTGGATTTGAGTAGCGTGGTGTTCGACGAGACCCAGTACTTC; CDR3aa: CASSLDLSSVVFDETQYF
v_gene: TRBV27; d_gene: -; abundance: many; j_gene: TRBJ2-2; CDR3nt: TGTGCCAGCAGTCCCGGGGGGCTGGGCACCGGGGAGCTGTTTTTT; CDR3aa: CASSPGGLGTGELFF
v_gene: TRBV29-1; d_gene: -; abundance: -; j_gene: TRBJ1-1; CDR3nt: TGCAGCGTTGAACTTACGGTTGAAGCTTTCTTT; CDR3aa: CSVELTVEAFF
v_gene: TRBV6-4; d_gene: TRBD2; abundance: few; j_gene: TRBJ2-3; CDR3nt: TGTGCCAGCAGTGCTAGCGGGGGTAGCACAGATACGCAGTATTTT; CDR3aa: CASSASGGSTDTQYF
v_gene: TRBV27; d_gene: -; abundance: few; j_gene: TRBJ1-4; CDR3nt: TGTGCCAGCAGGTCCGAGGGAAGGGCAACTAATGAAAAACTGTTTTTT; CDR3aa: CASRSEGRATNEKLFF
v_gene: TRBV28; d_gene: TRBD1; abundance: -; j_gene: TRBJ2-5; CDR3nt: TGTGCCAGCAGTCGGACAGGGGGGGGTGAGACCCAGTACTTC; CDR3aa: CASSRTGGGETQYF
v_gene: TRBV5-6; d_gene: TRBD1; abundance: -; j_gene: TRBJ2-7; CDR3nt: TGTGCCAGCAGCCCCGGGACAGGGCTCTCCTACGAGCAGTACTTC; CDR3aa: CASSPGTGLSYEQYF
v_gene: TRBV3-1; d_gene: -; abundance: -; j_gene: TRBJ2-2; CDR3nt: TGTGCCAGCAGCCCCTCGACAGCCGCGAACACCGGGGAGCTGTTTTTT; CDR3aa: CASSPSTAANTGELFF
v_gene: TRBV14; d_gene: -; abundance: few; j_gene: TRBJ1-2; CDR3nt: TGTGCCAGCAGCCAAGACCGAACTTTAGGCTACACCTTC; CDR3aa: CASSQDRTLGYTF